This T cell receptor (beta chain) was obtained from a study of T cell changes during pregnancy in multiple sclerosis. CDR1 and CDR2 (germline): SQVTM, ANQGSEA. This CDR3 contains 13 residues. V lost 4 bases and J 7 bases, leaving 16 bases between the germline ends. This table comes from immunoSEQ multiplex PCR, and its TCRdb copy is limited to in-frame clones, with some not included. Of under 130,000 clones listed, roughly 93% are singletons. The input for sequencing was peripheral blood, taken after pregnancy. This chain uses TRBV29-1 with TRBJ2-5; D ambiguous. The source is a female donor with multiple sclerosis, enrolled in a pregnancy study. The DNA of the CDR3 is TGCAGCGTTGCACCGACCGGATCAGGGACCCAGTACTTC. It translates to CSVAPTGSGTQYF. Using reference TRBV29-1 and TRBJ2-5 for the parts outside the CDR3, the full variable domain is SAVISQKPSRDICQRGTSLTIQCQVDSQVTMMFWYRQQPGQSLTLIATANQGSEATYESGFVIDKFPISRPNLTFSTLTVSNMSPEDSSIYLCSVAPTGSGTQYFGPGTRLLVL.